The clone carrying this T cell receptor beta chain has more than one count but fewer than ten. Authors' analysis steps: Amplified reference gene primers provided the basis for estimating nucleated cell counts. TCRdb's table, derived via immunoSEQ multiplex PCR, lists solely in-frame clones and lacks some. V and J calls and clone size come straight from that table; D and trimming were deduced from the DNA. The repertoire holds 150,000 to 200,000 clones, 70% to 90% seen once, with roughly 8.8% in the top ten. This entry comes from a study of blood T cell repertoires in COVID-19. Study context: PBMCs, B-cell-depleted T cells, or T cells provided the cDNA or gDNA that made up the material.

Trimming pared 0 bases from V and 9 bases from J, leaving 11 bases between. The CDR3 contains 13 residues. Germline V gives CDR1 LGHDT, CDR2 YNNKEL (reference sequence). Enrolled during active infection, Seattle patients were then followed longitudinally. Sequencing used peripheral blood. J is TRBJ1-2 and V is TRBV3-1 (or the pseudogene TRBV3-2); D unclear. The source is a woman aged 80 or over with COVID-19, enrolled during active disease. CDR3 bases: TGTGCCAGCAGCCAAGACCTTAGTAGTAGCTACACCTTC. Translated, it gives CASSQDLSSSYTF.